Listed below are T cell receptor beta chains from one sample, sequenced in a study of blood T cell repertoires in COVID-19. Libraries were prepared by immunoSEQ multiplex PCR; TCRdb keeps only in-frame clonotypes and omits some of them. The repertoire holds over 55,000 clones, over 80% seen once, with approximately 15% in the top ten. Sequenced sample: peripheral blood. All receptors come from a woman at least 80 years old with acute or convalescent COVID-19. Each CDR3 is given with its conserved first and last residue. The D gene is left open where the match is weak. Some rows mark clone size as missing; the rest say once, few, many or name a class of expanded clone.

CDR3nt,CDR3aa,d_gene,j_gene,abundance,v_gene
TGTGCCAGCAGTTCGCGACTGAACAATGAGCAGTTCTTC,CASSSRLNNEQFF,-,TRBJ2-1,-,TRBV27
TGTGCCTGGAGTGAAGGACAGCTGAACTATGGCTACACCTTC,CAWSEGQLNYGYTF,-,TRBJ1-2,-,TRBV30
TGTGCCAGTAGTACAGGGACAGCGAGGCAAGAGACCCAGTACTTC,CASSTGTARQETQYF,TRBD1,TRBJ2-5,once,TRBV19
TGTGCCAGCAGCTTAGCTGGGGGGAGCCGGTTCGACAATGAGCAGTTCTTC,CASSLAGGSRFDNEQFF,-,TRBJ2-1,-,TRBV11-3
TGTGCCAGCAGCGTAGAAGCTAGCGGGAGGCTCCCTTTCGATGAGCAGTTCTTC,CASSVEASGRLPFDEQFF,TRBD2,TRBJ2-1,once,TRBV9
TGTGCCAGCAGTCGTGGGACTAGCGTGACCTACGAGCAGTACTTC,CASSRGTSVTYEQYF,TRBD2,TRBJ2-7,-,TRBV6-5
TGCGCCAGCAGCTCAGGACTAGCGGGAGCGGTCGGGGAGCTGTTTTTT,CASSSGLAGAVGELFF,TRBD2,TRBJ2-2,-,TRBV5-1
TGTGCCAGCAGCCTTTCCCCCACAGGGAGTAATGAAAAACTGTTTTTT,CASSLSPTGSNEKLFF,-,TRBJ1-4,-,TRBV2
TGTGCCAGCAGCACCCGGTGGGCGGCAGGGGGTGTCCACGAGCAGTACTTC,CASSTRWAAGGVHEQYF,TRBD1,TRBJ2-7,-,TRBV7-2
TGTGCCAGCAGTTGGACAGGGGCTCAAAATCAGCCCCAGCATTTT,CASSWTGAQNQPQHF,TRBD1,TRBJ1-5,-,TRBV6-5
TGCGCCAGCAGCCCTCACAGGGGGCTGGGGGAGCAGTACTTC,CASSPHRGLGEQYF,TRBD1,TRBJ2-7,-,TRBV4-1
TGTGCCAGCAGTGGGACTAGCGGGAGAGTACGTCACGAGCAGTACTTC,CASSGTSGRVRHEQYF,TRBD2,TRBJ2-7,-,TRBV6-1
TGCGCCAGCAGCCAAATGACAGGGACCTACGAGCAGTACTTC,CASSQMTGTYEQYF,TRBD1,TRBJ2-7,-,TRBV4-1
TGTGCCAGCAGTTTCAGGGGGCGGGATCAGCCCCAGCATTTT,CASSFRGRDQPQHF,TRBD1,TRBJ1-5,-,TRBV27
TGTGCCACCAGCAGAGAGGGCAGGGGGCGAGGTCAGCCCCAGCATTTT,CATSREGRGRGQPQHF,TRBD1,TRBJ1-5,few,TRBV15
TGTGCCAGCAGTTGTGAAGCTAGCGGAAGCCCCGTTAGCACAGATACGCAGTATTTT,CASSCEASGSPVSTDTQYF,TRBD2,TRBJ2-3,-,TRBV27
TGTGCCAGCAGCTTCGAGGGAGATACGCAGTATTTT,CASSFEGDTQYF,-,TRBJ2-3,-,TRBV7-8
TGTGCCAGCAGCACCGGGGGACTCTTTGAGACCCAGTACTTC,CASSTGGLFETQYF,-,TRBJ2-5,once,TRBV7-2
TGTGCCAGCAGCTTGGCCCTGACAGGGCTGAACACTGAAGCTTTCTTT,CASSLALTGLNTEAFF,TRBD1,TRBJ1-1,-,TRBV5-8
TGTGCCAGCAAATTATGGGGACTAGTCTTGGAGACCCAGTACTTC,CASKLWGLVLETQYF,TRBD2,TRBJ2-5,-,TRBV3-1/TRBV3-2
TGTGCCAGTAGTATCGCGAGGGAATTGTACAATGAGCAGTTCTTC,CASSIARELYNEQFF,-,TRBJ2-1,once,TRBV19
TGTGCCAGCAGCCAAGATAACAGGGGTAATACCGGGGAGCTGTTTTTT,CASSQDNRGNTGELFF,TRBD1,TRBJ2-2,-,TRBV4-2
TGTGCCAGCACTGAGCAGGGGGCCTTTGGAAACACCATATATTTT,CASTEQGAFGNTIYF,TRBD1,TRBJ1-3,-,TRBV2
TGTGCCACCAGTGAATTGGGGGGGGCCTACAATGAGCAGTTCTTC,CATSELGGAYNEQFF,TRBD2,TRBJ2-1,-,TRBV24-1